One sample yielded the 30 T cell receptor beta chains listed below, sequenced in a study of shared clonotypes between healthy human individuals. Sequencing was performed with immunoSEQ multiplex PCR; in TCRdb, only in-frame clones are kept and a portion is missing. The sample lists roughly 490,000 clones; 75% to 85% were seen once. Sequenced material: PBMCs. All receptors derive from a woman aged 40 to 50 in good health. Some clones in this sample may be carry-over from other donors' samples.

This chain connects TRBV10-3 to TRBJ1-2; 9 bases match TRBD1. The CDR3 has 13 amino acids. The germline V gene has CDR1 ENHRY and CDR2 SYGVKD. The J segment lost 8 bases and the V segment lost 7 bases, leaving 8 bases of the junction unmatched. The CDR3 loop is CAITSDRGVGYTF. CDR3 sequence (DNA): TGTGCCATCACCTCGGACAGGGGAGTCGGCTACACCTTC.

This clone was counted between two and nine times. This chain connects TRBV19 to TRBJ1-4; the D gene is possibly TRBD1 (6 bases). The germline CDR1 and CDR2 sequences are LNHDA and SQIVND (reference sequence). V was pared by 5 bases and J by 3 bases, with 10 bases between. This CDR3 has 14 amino acids. The CDR3 DNA sequence: TGTGCCAGTAGTCGGCAGGGGCCTAATGAAAAACTGTTTTTT. Its translation is CASSRQGPNEKLFF.

The J gene is TRBJ2-1, the V gene TRBV5-1; 9 bases match TRBD2. J was trimmed by 5 bases and V by 3 bases; bases with no gene match: 6. Germline lookup yields CDR1 SGHRS and CDR2 YFSETQ. CDR3 size: 15 residues. The CDR3 spells CASSSLAGENNEQFF. The CDR3 DNA follows: TGCGCCAGCAGCTCTTTAGCGGGAGAGAACAATGAGCAGTTCTTC.

The rearrangement uses TRBV6-5 and TRBJ2-1, with a weak D call TRBD2 (6 bases). Germline CDR1 is MNHEY and CDR2 is SVGAGI. There are 13 residues in the CDR3. Trimming stripped 4 bases from V and 4 bases from J, with 8 bases between. The CDR3 spells CASSSSGYNEQFF. For the CDR3, the DNA is TGTGCCAGCAGTTCCAGCGGGTACAATGAGCAGTTCTTC.

V gene TRBV2 combines with J gene TRBJ2-1; 7 positions agree with TRBD2. V shed 10 bases and J 8 bases; nucleotides not matched to a gene: 14. This CDR3 region has 14 residues. The germline V gene has CDR1 SNHLY and CDR2 FYNNEI. The CDR3 here is CANSGLVRNHEQFF. The DNA of the CDR3 is TGTGCCAACTCTGGACTAGTACGGAATCATGAGCAGTTCTTC.

The chain recombines TRBV6-1 with TRBJ2-6; TRBD1 is a possible D gene (7 bases). Germline V gene lookup returns CDR1 MNHNS and CDR2 SASEGT. V was trimmed by 0 bases and J by 4 bases, leaving 16 bases between them. This CDR3 spans 18 amino acids. This CDR3 reads CASSEAEGAPPGANVLTF. CDR3 DNA: TGTGCCAGCAGTGAAGCGGAGGGGGCGCCGCCGGGGGCCAACGTCCTGACTTTC.

V is TRBV15 and J is TRBJ2-1; D is uncertain. From germline, CDR1 is LNHNV and CDR2 YYDKDF (reference sequence). The CDR3 is made up of 14 amino acids. V was cut by 1 base and J by 9 bases, with 13 bases left in between. CDR3 region: CATSRATTDLEQFF. Here the CDR3 DNA reads TGTGCCACCAGCAGAGCAACAACAGATCTTGAGCAGTTCTTC.

V is TRBV10-3 and J is TRBJ2-1; D might be TRBD1 (5 bases). Germline V gives CDR1 ENHRY, CDR2 SYGVKD. V was clipped by 1 base and J by 8 bases, with 12 bases between them. The CDR3 contains 14 residues. CDR3 in amino acids: CAISELSRGYEQFF. The CDR3 nucleotides are TGTGCCATCAGTGAGTTGTCAAGGGGTTATGAGCAGTTCTTC.

The V and J genes are TRBV11-2 and TRBJ1-2; D is uncertain. Trimming pared 2 bases from V and 3 bases from J, leaving 13 bases between. From germline, CDR1 is SGHAT and CDR2 FQNNGV. CDR3 length: 15 residues. CDR3 nucleotide sequence: TGTGCCAGCAGCTTAAACCCAGCCACTGACTATGGCTACACCTTC. This translates into CASSLNPATDYGYTF.

The sample holds a few counts of this clone. The rearrangement uses TRBV7-9 and TRBJ2-1; 8 bases match TRBD2. Germline V gene lookup returns CDR1 SEHNR and CDR2 FQNEAQ (reference sequence). Losses at the gene ends were 5 bases for V and 4 bases for J; bases not matched to a gene: 10. The CDR3 is 16 residues long. The CDR3 DNA follows: TGTGCCAGCAGCCCTCCCTGGCGGGAGGATTACAATGAGCAGTTCTTC. Protein sequence: CASSPPWREDYNEQFF.

Of note for this clone: A single base is all that separates this from a far larger clone, so a read error is likely. V and J are TRBV7-8 and TRBJ1-3, with a tentative D call TRBD1 (6 bases). Germline lookup yields CDR1 SGHVS and CDR2 FQNEAQ. The CDR3 is made up of 14 amino acids. The CDR3 reads CASSTRLVKGELHF. The DNA for the CDR3 is TGTGCCAGCAGCACGAGATTAGTAAAGGGGGAGTTACATTTT. Complete variable domain (other parts from reference TRBV7-8 and TRBJ1-3): GAGVSQSPRYKVAKRGQDVALRCDPISGHVSLFWYQQALGQGPEFLTYFQNEAQLDKSGLPSDRFFAERPEGSVSTLKIQRTQQEDSAVYLCASSTRLVKGELHFGEGSWLTVV.

This chain connects TRBV18 to TRBJ1-1, with D unresolved. The V end lost 4 bases, the J end lost 3 bases, and 12 bases lay between the germline ends. CDR3 length equals 14 residues. Germline V gene data show CDR1 as KGHSH and CDR2 as LQKENI. The CDR3, as DNA: TGTGCCAGCTCACTTGACATGGAGGACACTGAAGCTTTCTTT. Its protein is CASSLDMEDTEAFF.

Comment on this clone: One base away lies a much larger clone, so this may be a sequencing read error. Additional DNA sequences in this sample encode the identical CDR3. The chain couples TRBV5-1 to TRBJ2-3; D might be TRBD2 (5 bases). The V gene lost 0 bases and the J gene lost 0 bases, with 5 bases spanning the gap. This CDR3 is built from 14 residues. Germline values: CDR1 SGHRS, CDR2 YFSETQ. In DNA, the CDR3 is TGCGCCAGCAGCTTGGGGACTAGCACAGATACGCAGTATTTT. Translating it yields CASSLGTSTDTQYF. Supplemented by reference TRBV5-1 and TRBJ2-3, the full variable domain reads KAGVTQTPRYLIKTRGQQVTLSCSPISGHRSVSWYQQTPGQGLQFLFEYFSETQRNKGNFPGRFSGRQFSNSRSEMNVSTLELGDSALYLCASSLGTSTDTQYFGPGTRLTVL.

J is TRBJ2-7 and V is TRBV14; D might be TRBD2 (6 bases). Trimming cost V 3 bases and J 5 bases, with 14 bases left between them. Germline V gives CDR1 SGHDN, CDR2 FVKESK. The CDR3 is made up of 14 amino acids. The DNA for the CDR3 is TGTGCCAGCAGCCAGGGGGGTAACTACCACGAGCAGTACTTC. This translates into CASSQGGNYHEQYF.

The J gene is TRBJ1-2, the V gene TRBV27; TRBD1 matches 11 bases. The CDR3 runs 17 residues. The germline CDR1 and CDR2 sequences are MNHEY and SMNVEV (reference sequence). V shed 3 bases and J 9 bases; nucleotides not matched to a gene: 15. The CDR3 coding sequence is TGTGCCAGCAGTTTGGGACCCGGGACAGGGGGGGTGGTTCGCTACACCTTC. It codes for CASSLGPGTGGVVRYTF.

The chain employs TRBV28 and TRBJ2-7; 7 nucleotides match TRBD1. The trim removed 6 bases at V and 3 bases at J, leaving 5 bases unmatched. The CDR3 consists of 13 residues. From germline, CDR1 is MDHEN and CDR2 SYDVKM. The CDR3 protein is CASRPGTDYEQYF. CDR3 sequence (DNA): TGTGCCAGCAGACCAGGGACAGACTACGAGCAGTACTTC.

This clone was picked up a small number of times. The V and J genes are TRBV7-9 and TRBJ2-1; weak D call: TRBD2 (6 bases). The CDR3 spans 17 residues. V lost 7 bases and J lost 0, with 19 bases in between. Germline V gene lookup returns CDR1 SEHNR and CDR2 FQNEAQ (reference sequence). CDR3 sequence reads: CASTWGGSASSYNEQFF. CDR3 nucleotide sequence: TGTGCCAGCACCTGGGGAGGTAGCGCAAGCTCCTACAATGAGCAGTTCTTC.

This chain links TRBV30 with TRBJ1-3; no definite D call. V was trimmed by 0 bases and J by 3 bases, leaving 6 bases between them. The germline CDR1 and CDR2 sequences are GTSNPN and SVGIG (reference sequence). The CDR3 covers 13 residues. The CDR3 DNA follows: TGTGCCTGGAGTGTACTAGGTGGAAACACCATATATTTT. Translation gives CAWSVLGGNTIYF.

This chain uses TRBV5-1 with TRBJ1-2; 9 bases map to TRBD1. The trim removed 4 bases at V and 6 bases at J, leaving 4 bases unmatched. CDR1 is SGHRS, CDR2 YFSETQ, per germline. This CDR3 has 13 amino acids. The CDR3 nucleotides are TGCGCCAGCAGCCCGGGGACAGGGAATGGCTACACCTTC. Its translation: CASSPGTGNGYTF.

The V and J genes are TRBV27 and TRBJ1-2; 8 bases line up with TRBD1. The V gene's germline CDR1 is MNHEY and CDR2 SMNVEV (reference sequence). Unmatched junction bases numbered 3, after V lost 5 bases and J lost 4 bases. The CDR3 runs 13 residues. CDR3 DNA: TGTGCCAGCAGTCCCGACAGGGGCTATGGCTACACCTTC. Residues: CASSPDRGYGYTF.

The rearrangement uses TRBV27 and TRBJ2-5, with TRBD1 matching over 8 bases. The CDR3 spans 15 residues. V shed 10 bases, J shed 2 bases, and the junction held 12 bases outside the gene matches. Germline CDR1 MNHEY, CDR2 SMNVEV (reference sequence). In nucleotides, the CDR3 is TGTGCCACTCCTCGGACAGGGTCTGGACAAGAGACCCAGTACTTC. As protein: CATPRTGSGQETQYF.

The sample holds a few counts of this clone. The chain employs TRBV19 and TRBJ2-2; D tentatively reads TRBD1 or TRBD2 (7 bases each). CDR3 size: 15 residues. In germline, CDR1 is LNHDA, CDR2 SQIVND (reference sequence). V was clipped by 8 bases and J by 7 bases, with 20 bases between them. CDR3: CASRGGGSFSGELFF. In DNA form, the CDR3 reads TGTGCCAGTCGAGGGGGCGGGAGCTTTAGCGGGGAGCTGTTTTTT.

The V gene is TRBV5-1, the J gene TRBJ1-3; D uncertain. The V end was cut by 0 bases, the J end by 4 bases, with 11 bases between. Germline loops: CDR1 SGHRS, CDR2 YFSETQ. The CDR3 covers 15 residues. The CDR3 protein is CASSLVAQSGNTIYF. CDR3 in DNA: TGCGCCAGCAGCTTGGTCGCGCAGTCCGGAAACACCATATATTTT.

Details on this clone: A clone one base away is much larger, so this may be a read error. This chain connects TRBV4-2 to TRBJ2-3, with 16 nucleotides matching TRBD2. Trimming at V came to 5 bases and at J to 4 bases, leaving 3 bases not matched to a gene. Germline lookup yields CDR1 LGHNA and CDR2 YNFKEQ. The CDR3 has 16 residues. The CDR3 DNA reads as TGTGCCAGCAGCTTGGGGACTAGCGGGAGGGCAGATACGCAGTATTTT. Protein sequence: CASSLGTSGRADTQYF.

This chain joins TRBV18 and TRBJ2-7; TRBD1 matches 9 bases. Germline V lookup: CDR1 KGHSH, CDR2 LQKENI. The CDR3 has 15 amino acids. V lost 4 bases and J lost 0; bases outside the gene matches: 4. CDR3 DNA sequence: TGTGCCAGCTCACTCGGGACAGGGAGCTCCTACGAGCAGTACTTC. It specifies CASSLGTGSSYEQYF.

The chain recombines TRBV5-4 with TRBJ2-1; 10 bases are shared with TRBD2. Germline loops: CDR1 SGHNT, CDR2 YYREEE (reference sequence). The trim removed 4 bases at V and 4 bases at J, leaving 5 bases unmatched. CDR3 length: 15 residues. The CDR3 DNA is TGTGCCAGCAGCAAAGCGGGAGGGCTGTACAATGAGCAGTTCTTC. Protein: CASSKAGGLYNEQFF.

A note on this clone: At one of its ends the junction is not consistent with the germline gene, which may arise from a read error. CDR3 amino acids: CASSRDSFQEIQYF. The CDR3 DNA is TGTGCCAGCAGCCGGGACAGCTTCCAAGAGATCCAGTACTTC. The chain links TRBV7-2 to TRBJ2-5, with TRBD1 matching 7 bases. CDR1 is SGHTA, CDR2 FQGNSA, per germline. This CDR3 region has 14 residues.

This rearrangement joins TRBV14 to TRBJ2-7; D ambiguous. The ends were cut back, 0 bases at V and 6 bases at J, with 12 bases in the middle. This CDR3 is 14 amino acids long. Germline CDR1 SGHDN, CDR2 FVKESK. This CDR3 reads CASSQDLSSSEQYF. CDR3 DNA: TGTGCCAGCAGCCAAGATCTTTCGTCGTCCGAGCAGTACTTC.

The J gene is TRBJ1-1, the V gene TRBV6-1, with D possibly matching TRBD1 (6 bases). The germline V gene encodes CDR1 MNHNS and CDR2 SASEGT. CDR3 length: 13 residues. Trimming took off 5 bases at V and 1 base at J, with 8 bases between the two ends. Here the CDR3 reads CASSRTANTEAFF. The DNA of the CDR3 is TGTGCCAGCAGTCGGACAGCGAACACTGAAGCTTTCTTT.

The chain has TRBV30 and TRBJ2-1, with TRBD2 matching over 7 bases. In germline, CDR1 is GTSNPN, CDR2 SVGIG (reference sequence). This CDR3 is built from 16 residues. Trimming took 4 bases from V and 2 from J; bases not matched to a gene: 11. The CDR3 region has the DNA TGTGCCTGGACCTTTCGAGGGGAGGGCCCCTACAATGAGCAGTTCTTC. It encodes CAWTFRGEGPYNEQFF.